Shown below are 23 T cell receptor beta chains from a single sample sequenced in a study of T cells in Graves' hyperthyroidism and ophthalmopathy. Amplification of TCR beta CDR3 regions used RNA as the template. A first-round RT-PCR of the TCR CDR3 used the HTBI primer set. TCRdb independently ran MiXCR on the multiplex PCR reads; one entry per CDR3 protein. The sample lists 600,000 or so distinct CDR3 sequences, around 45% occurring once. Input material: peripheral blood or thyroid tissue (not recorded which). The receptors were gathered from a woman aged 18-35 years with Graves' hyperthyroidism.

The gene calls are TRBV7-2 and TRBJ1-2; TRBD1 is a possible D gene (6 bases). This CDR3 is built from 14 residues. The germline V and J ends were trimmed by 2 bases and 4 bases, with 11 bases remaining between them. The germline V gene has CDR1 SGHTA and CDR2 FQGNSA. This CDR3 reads CASSLLDRSYGYTF. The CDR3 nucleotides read TGTGCCAGCAGCTTACTAGACAGGAGCTATGGCTACACCTTC.

As DNA, the CDR3 is TGTGCCAGCAGCTTAGGGCCCCGAGGGAGGGGGCTGTCGGGGTCTGATAATGAAAAACTGTTTTTT. Amino acids: CASSLGPRGRGLSGSDNEKLFF. J is TRBJ1-4 and V is TRBV7-2; TRBD1 matches 7 bases. This CDR3 contains 22 residues. Germline CDR1 SGHTA, CDR2 FQGNSA. Losses at the gene ends were 1 base for V and 4 bases for J; bases not matched to a gene: 24.

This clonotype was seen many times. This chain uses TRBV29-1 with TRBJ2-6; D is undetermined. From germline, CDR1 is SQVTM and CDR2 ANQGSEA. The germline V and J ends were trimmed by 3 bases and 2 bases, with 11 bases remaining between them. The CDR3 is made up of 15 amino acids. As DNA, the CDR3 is TGCAGCGTTGACCTCCTAGAGACTGGGGCCAACGTCCTGACTTTC. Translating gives CSVDLLETGANVLTF.

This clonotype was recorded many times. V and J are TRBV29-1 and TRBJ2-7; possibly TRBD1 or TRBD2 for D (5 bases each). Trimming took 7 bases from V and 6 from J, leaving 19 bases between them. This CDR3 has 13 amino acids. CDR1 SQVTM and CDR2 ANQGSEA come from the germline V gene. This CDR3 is CSAEIDKRGEQYF. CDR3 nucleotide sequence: TGCAGCGCAGAAATCGATAAGAGGGGCGAGCAGTACTTC.

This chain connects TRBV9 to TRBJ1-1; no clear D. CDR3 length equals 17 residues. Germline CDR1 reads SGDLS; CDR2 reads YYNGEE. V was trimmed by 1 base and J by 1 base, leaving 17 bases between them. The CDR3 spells CASSVRSARPGNTEAFF. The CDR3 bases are TGTGCCAGCAGCGTAAGGTCTGCGAGGCCGGGGAACACTGAAGCTTTCTTT.

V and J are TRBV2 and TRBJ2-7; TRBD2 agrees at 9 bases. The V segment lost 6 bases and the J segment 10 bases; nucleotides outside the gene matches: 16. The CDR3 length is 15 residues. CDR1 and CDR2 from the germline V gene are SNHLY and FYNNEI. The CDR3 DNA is TGTGCCAGCAGCACCTTAGCGGGAGTAGGAGAGGCCCAGTACTTC. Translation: CASSTLAGVGEAQYF. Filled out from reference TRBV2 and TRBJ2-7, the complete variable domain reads EPEVTQTPSHQVTQMGQEVILRCVPISNHLYFYWYRQILGQKVEFLVSFYNNEISEKSEIFDDQFSVERPDGSNFTLKIRSTKLEDSAMYFCASSTLAGVGEAQYFGPGTRLTVT.

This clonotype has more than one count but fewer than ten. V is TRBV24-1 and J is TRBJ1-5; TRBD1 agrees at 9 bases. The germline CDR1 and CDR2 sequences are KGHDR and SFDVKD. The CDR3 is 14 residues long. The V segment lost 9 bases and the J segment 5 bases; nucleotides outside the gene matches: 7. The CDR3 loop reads CATGGTGYHQPQHF. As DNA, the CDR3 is TGTGCCACCGGCGGGACAGGGTATCATCAGCCCCAGCATTTT.

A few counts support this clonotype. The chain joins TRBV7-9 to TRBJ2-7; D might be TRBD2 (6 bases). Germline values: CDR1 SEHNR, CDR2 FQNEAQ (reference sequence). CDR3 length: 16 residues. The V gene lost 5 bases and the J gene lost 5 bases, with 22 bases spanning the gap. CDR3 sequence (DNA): TGTGCCAGCAGCACTTCTCTACCCGTGCGGAGGGACGAGCAGTACTTC. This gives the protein CASSTSLPVRRDEQYF.

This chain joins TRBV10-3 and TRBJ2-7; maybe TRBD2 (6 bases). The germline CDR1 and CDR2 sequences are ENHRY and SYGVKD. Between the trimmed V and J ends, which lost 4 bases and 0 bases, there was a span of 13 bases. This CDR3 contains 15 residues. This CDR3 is CAISAGTGHSYEQYF. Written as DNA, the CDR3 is TGTGCCATCAGTGCCGGGACTGGACACTCCTACGAGCAGTACTTC.

The CDR3 loop is CSASGSGEASYGYTF. The DNA of the CDR3 is TGCAGTGCTAGTGGGTCGGGGGAAGCCTCCTATGGCTACACCTTC. V is TRBV20-1 and J is TRBJ1-2; tentatively, D is TRBD1 (5 bases). The CDR3 length is 15 residues. Germline lookup yields CDR1 DFQATT and CDR2 SNEGSKA (reference sequence). Trimming took 3 bases from V and 4 from J, leaving 18 bases between them.

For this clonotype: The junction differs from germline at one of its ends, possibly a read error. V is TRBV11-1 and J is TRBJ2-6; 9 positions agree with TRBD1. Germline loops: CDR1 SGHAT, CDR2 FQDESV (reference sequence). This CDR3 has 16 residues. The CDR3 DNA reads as TGTGCCACCAGCGGACAGGGGCGCGCTGGGGCCAACGTCCTGACTTTC. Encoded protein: CATSGQGRAGANVLTF.

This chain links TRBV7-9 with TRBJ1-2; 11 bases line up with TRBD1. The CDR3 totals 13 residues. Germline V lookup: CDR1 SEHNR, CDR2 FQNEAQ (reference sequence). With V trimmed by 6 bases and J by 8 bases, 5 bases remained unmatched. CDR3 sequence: CASSRTGGLGYTF. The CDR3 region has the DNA TGTGCCAGCAGTCGGACAGGGGGCTTAGGCTACACCTTC.

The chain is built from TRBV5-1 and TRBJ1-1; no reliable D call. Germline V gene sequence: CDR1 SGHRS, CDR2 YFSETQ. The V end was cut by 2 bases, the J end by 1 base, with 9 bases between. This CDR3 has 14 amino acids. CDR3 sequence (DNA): TGCGCCAGCAGCTTCGAGGCCCGGAACACTGAAGCTTTCTTT. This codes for CASSFEARNTEAFF.

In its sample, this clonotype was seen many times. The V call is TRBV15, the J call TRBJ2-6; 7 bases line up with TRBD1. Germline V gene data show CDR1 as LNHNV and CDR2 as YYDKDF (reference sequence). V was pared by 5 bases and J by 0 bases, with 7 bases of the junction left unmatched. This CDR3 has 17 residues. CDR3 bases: TGTGCCACCAGCGTGGACAGGCTAAGCTCTGGGGCCAACGTCCTGACTTTC. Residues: CATSVDRLSSGANVLTF. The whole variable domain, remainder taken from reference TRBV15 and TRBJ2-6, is DAMVIQNPRYQVTQFGKPVTLSCSQTLNHNVMYWYQQKSSQAPKLLFHYYDKDFNNEADTPDNFQSRRPNTSFCFLDIRSPGLGDTAMYLCATSVDRLSSGANVLTFGAGSRLTVL.

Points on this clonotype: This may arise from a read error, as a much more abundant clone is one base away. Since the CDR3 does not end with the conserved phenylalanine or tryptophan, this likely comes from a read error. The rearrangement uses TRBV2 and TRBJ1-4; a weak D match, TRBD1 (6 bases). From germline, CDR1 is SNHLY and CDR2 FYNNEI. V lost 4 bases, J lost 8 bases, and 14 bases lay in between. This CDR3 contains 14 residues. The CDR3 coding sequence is TGTGCCAGCAGTGTCAGGGGCACTCCGGAAAAACTGTTTTTG. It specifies CASSVRGTPEKLFL.

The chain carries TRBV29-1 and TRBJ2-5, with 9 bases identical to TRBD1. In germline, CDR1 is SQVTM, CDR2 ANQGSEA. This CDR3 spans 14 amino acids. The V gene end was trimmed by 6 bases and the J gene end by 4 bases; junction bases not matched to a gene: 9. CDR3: CSVETGGVRETQYF. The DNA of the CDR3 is TGCAGCGTCGAGACAGGGGGGGTACGAGAGACCCAGTACTTC.

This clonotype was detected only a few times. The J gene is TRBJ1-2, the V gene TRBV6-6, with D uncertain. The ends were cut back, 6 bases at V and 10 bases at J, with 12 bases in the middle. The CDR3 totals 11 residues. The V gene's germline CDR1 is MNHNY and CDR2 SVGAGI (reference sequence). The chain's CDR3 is CASSFDNHYTF. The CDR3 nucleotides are TGTGCCAGCAGCTTCGACAACCACTACACCTTC.

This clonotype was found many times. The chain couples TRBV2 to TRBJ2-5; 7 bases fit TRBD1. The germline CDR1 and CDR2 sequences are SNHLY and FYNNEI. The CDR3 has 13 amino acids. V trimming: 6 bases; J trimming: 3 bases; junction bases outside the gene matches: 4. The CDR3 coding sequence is TGTGCCAGCAGGCAACAGGGGAAAGAGACCCAGTACTTC. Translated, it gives CASRQQGKETQYF.

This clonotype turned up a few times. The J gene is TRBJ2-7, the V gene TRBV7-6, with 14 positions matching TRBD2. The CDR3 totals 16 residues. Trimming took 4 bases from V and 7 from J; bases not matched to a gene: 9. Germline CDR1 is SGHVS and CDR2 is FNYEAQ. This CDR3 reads CASSSGQGLAGEEQYF. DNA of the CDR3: TGTGCCAGCAGCTCTGGACAGGGACTAGCGGGAGAAGAGCAGTACTTC.

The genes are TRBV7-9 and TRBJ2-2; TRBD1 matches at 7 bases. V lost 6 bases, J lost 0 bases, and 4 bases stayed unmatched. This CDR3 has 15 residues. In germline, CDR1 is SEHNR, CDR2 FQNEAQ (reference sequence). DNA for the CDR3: TGTGCCAGCAGGCTAACAGGGGCGAACACCGGGGAGCTGTTTTTT. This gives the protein CASRLTGANTGELFF.

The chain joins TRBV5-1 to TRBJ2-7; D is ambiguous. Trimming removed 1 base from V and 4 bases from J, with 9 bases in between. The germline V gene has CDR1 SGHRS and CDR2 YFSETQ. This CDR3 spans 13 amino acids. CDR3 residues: CASSLRWRYEQYF. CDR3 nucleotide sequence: TGCGCCAGCAGCTTGAGGTGGAGATACGAGCAGTACTTC. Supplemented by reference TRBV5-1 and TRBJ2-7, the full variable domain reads KAGVTQTPRYLIKTRGQQVTLSCSPISGHRSVSWYQQTPGQGLQFLFEYFSETQRNKGNFPGRFSGRQFSNSRSEMNVSTLELGDSALYLCASSLRWRYEQYFGPGTRLTVT.

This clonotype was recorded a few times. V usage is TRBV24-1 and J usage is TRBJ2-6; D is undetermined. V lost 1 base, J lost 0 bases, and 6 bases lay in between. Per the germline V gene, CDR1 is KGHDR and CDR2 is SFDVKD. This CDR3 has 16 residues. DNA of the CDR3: TGTGCCACCAGTGATTTTCGGACCTCTGGGGCCAACGTCCTGACTTTC. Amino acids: CATSDFRTSGANVLTF.

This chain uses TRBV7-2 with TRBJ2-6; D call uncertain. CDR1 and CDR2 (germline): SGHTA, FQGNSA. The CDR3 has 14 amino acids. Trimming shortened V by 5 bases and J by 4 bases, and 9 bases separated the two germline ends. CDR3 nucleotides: TGTGCCAGCAGCCTGAACTTGGGGGCCAACGTCCTGACTTTC. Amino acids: CASSLNLGANVLTF.